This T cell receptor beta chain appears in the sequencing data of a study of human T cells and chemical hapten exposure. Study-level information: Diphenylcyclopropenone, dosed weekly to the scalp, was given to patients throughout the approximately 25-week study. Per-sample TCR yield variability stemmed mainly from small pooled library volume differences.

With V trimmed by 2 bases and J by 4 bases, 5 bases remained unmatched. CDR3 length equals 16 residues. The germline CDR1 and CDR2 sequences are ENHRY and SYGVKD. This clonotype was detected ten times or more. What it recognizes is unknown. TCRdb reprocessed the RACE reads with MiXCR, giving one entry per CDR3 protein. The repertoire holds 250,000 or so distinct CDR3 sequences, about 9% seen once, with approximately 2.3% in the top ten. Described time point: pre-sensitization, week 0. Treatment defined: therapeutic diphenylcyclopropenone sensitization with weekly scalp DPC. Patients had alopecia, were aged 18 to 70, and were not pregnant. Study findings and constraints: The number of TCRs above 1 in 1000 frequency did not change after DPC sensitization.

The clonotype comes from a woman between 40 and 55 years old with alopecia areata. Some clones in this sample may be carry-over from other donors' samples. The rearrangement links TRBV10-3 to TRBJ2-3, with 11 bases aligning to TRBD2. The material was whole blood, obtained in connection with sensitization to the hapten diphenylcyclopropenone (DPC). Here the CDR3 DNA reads TGTGCCATCAGTGAGACTAGCGGGAGTCAGTCAGATACGCAGTATTTT. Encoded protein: CAISETSGSQSDTQYF.